This is a list of T cell receptor beta chains from one sample in a study of identical twins. TCRdb reprocessed the 5' RACE reads via MiXCR and lists one record per CDR3 protein. Of some 240,000 distinct CDR3 sequences listed, around 8% are singletons. The same sample was also studied in work on yellow fever vaccine responses in identical twins.

The material sequenced was CD8+ T cells sorted from blood. These receptors were collected from a woman between 18 and 29 years old in good health. Both conserved end residues are part of each CDR3. The order of the fields is CDR3 protein, CDR3 DNA, V gene, D gene, J gene, clone size. D genes are given only for firm matches. Clone sizes are given selectively: once, few, many, or a class where the clone is expanded.

CDR3 protein: CASSQSGFADIQYF
CDR3 DNA: TGTGCCAGCAGCCAATCTGGCTTTGCGGACATTCAGTACTTC
V gene: TRBV3-1
D gene: -
J gene: TRBJ2-4
clone size: few

CDR3 protein: CASSQDWRESSYEQFF
CDR3 DNA: TGCGCCAGCAGCCAAGATTGGCGGGAATCGAGCTATGAGCAGTTCTTC
V gene: TRBV4-3
D gene: -
J gene: TRBJ2-1
clone size: many

CDR3 protein: CASSVWWGQDQPQHF
CDR3 DNA: TGTGCCAGCAGCGTTTGGTGGGGGCAGGATCAGCCCCAGCATTTT
V gene: TRBV5-6
D gene: -
J gene: TRBJ1-5
clone size: -

CDR3 protein: CASSPPNSNQPQHF
CDR3 DNA: TGTGCCAGCAGCCCCCCCAACAGCAATCAGCCCCAGCATTTT
V gene: TRBV7-9
D gene: -
J gene: TRBJ1-5
clone size: few

CDR3 protein: CASRLPGQGNTEAFF
CDR3 DNA: TGTGCCAGCAGATTGCCGGGACAGGGAAATACTGAAGCTTTCTTT
V gene: TRBV27
D gene: TRBD1
J gene: TRBJ1-1
clone size: few

CDR3 protein: CASSSGGRRYF
CDR3 DNA: TGTGCCAGCAGTAGCGGAGGCCGTCGGTACTTC
V gene: TRBV27
D gene: -
J gene: TRBJ2-7
clone size: few

CDR3 protein: CASSFRDIPQETQYF
CDR3 DNA: TGTGCCAGCAGTTTCCGGGACATACCCCAAGAGACCCAGTACTTC
V gene: TRBV27
D gene: -
J gene: TRBJ2-5
clone size: -

CDR3 protein: CASNSPGPSYNEQFF
CDR3 DNA: TGTGCCAGCAATTCCCCCGGACCGTCCTACAATGAGCAGTTCTTC
V gene: TRBV12-3/TRBV12-4
D gene: -
J gene: TRBJ2-1
clone size: many

CDR3 protein: CASSLTKGTEAFF
CDR3 DNA: TGTGCCAGCAGTTTGACGAAGGGGACTGAAGCTTTCTTT
V gene: TRBV28
D gene: -
J gene: TRBJ1-1
clone size: few

CDR3 protein: CASTLEGLIYEQYF
CDR3 DNA: TGTGCCAGCACCCTAGAGGGGCTTATTTACGAGCAGTACTTC
V gene: TRBV5-5
D gene: -
J gene: TRBJ2-7
clone size: few

CDR3 protein: CATSDSDHPWETQYF
CDR3 DNA: TGTGCCACCAGTGATTCGGACCACCCGTGGGAGACCCAGTACTTC
V gene: TRBV24-1
D gene: -
J gene: TRBJ2-5
clone size: many

CDR3 protein: CATRGTGGETQYF
CDR3 DNA: TGTGCCACCAGAGGGACTGGGGGAGAGACCCAGTACTTC
V gene: TRBV24-1
D gene: -
J gene: TRBJ2-5
clone size: -

CDR3 protein: CASSSALDLEQYF
CDR3 DNA: TGTGCCAGCAGCTCGGCTCTCGACCTCGAGCAGTACTTC
V gene: TRBV7-9
D gene: -
J gene: TRBJ2-7
clone size: few

CDR3 protein: CATSSHRGTVNTEAFF
CDR3 DNA: TGTGCCACCAGCAGCCATCGCGGGACAGTGAACACTGAAGCTTTCTTT
V gene: TRBV15
D gene: TRBD1
J gene: TRBJ1-1
clone size: few

CDR3 protein: CASSARGPNYEQYF
CDR3 DNA: TGTGCCAGCAGTGCAAGGGGGCCCAACTACGAGCAGTACTTC
V gene: TRBV28
D gene: TRBD1
J gene: TRBJ2-7
clone size: -

CDR3 protein: CASSLERGKETQYF
CDR3 DNA: TGTGCCAGCAGCTTAGAGCGTGGGAAAGAGACCCAGTACTTC
V gene: TRBV7-8
D gene: -
J gene: TRBJ2-5
clone size: many

CDR3 protein: CASSPRDRVPYEQYF
CDR3 DNA: TGTGCCAGCAGCCCCAGGGACAGGGTCCCCTACGAGCAGTACTTC
V gene: TRBV7-9
D gene: TRBD1
J gene: TRBJ2-7
clone size: many

CDR3 protein: CSVETYSYEQYF
CDR3 DNA: TGCAGCGTTGAGACTTACTCCTACGAGCAGTACTTC
V gene: TRBV29-1
D gene: -
J gene: TRBJ2-7
clone size: -

CDR3 protein: CSARDLGEKFTDTQYF
CDR3 DNA: TGCAGTGCTAGAGATCTGGGGGAGAAGTTCACAGATACGCAGTATTTT
V gene: TRBV20-1
D gene: -
J gene: TRBJ2-3
clone size: few